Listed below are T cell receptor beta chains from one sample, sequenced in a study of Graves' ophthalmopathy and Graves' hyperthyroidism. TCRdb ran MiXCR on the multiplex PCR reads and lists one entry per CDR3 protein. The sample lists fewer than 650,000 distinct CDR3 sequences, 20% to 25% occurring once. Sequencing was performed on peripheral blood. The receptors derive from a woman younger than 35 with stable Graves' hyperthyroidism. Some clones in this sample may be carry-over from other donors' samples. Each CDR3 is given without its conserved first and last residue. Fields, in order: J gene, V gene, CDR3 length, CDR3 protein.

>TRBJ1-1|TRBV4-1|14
ASSQEWRGGYTEAF
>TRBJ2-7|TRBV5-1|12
ASSFAGDRNEQY
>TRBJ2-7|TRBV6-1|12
ASSRGETGYEQY
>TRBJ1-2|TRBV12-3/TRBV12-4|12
ASRHLDRGYGYT
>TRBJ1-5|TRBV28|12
ASRGWAANQPQH
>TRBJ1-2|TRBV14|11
ASRSSDSYGYT
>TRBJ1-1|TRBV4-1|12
ASRLGGGNTEAF
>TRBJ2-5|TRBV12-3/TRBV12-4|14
ASSLTQGAIKETQY
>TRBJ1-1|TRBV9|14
ASSVGFGVGSTEAF
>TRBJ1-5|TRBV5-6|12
ASSSSARGQPQH
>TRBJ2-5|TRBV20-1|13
SARPGLWRGETQY
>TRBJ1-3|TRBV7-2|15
ASSLAPKGAAGNTIY
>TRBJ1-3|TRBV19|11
ASSIASGNTIY
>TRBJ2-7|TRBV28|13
ASSYTGGRNDEQY
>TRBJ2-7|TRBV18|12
ASSPTTGTYEQY
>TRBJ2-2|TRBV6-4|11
ASSLDTTGELF
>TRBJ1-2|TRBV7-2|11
ASSFGAGIGYT